This TCR beta chain is drawn from a study of metastatic and nonmetastatic thyroid tumors. The wider study: Across blood and tumor or nodule tissue, repertoires from malignant and benign thyroid patients were compared with one another. Study conclusions and caveats: Benign nodules reportedly had significantly lower TCR beta diversity than malignant thyroid tumors in blood and tumor.

Through MiXCR, TCRdb re-clonotyped the PCR reads. Among around 29,000 clones listed, around a quarter were seen once. Of note for this clone: The antigen is unknown.

Not a single patient had been given any form of treatment at any point before undergoing thyroid surgery. This CDR3 spans 14 amino acids. Losses at the gene ends were 3 bases for V and 8 bases for J; bases not matched to a gene: 6. The germline V gene encodes CDR1 MNHEY and CDR2 SVGAGI. The sequence derives from a female donor with papillary thyroid cancer or a benign thyroid nodule (not recorded which). Some clones in this sample may be carry-over from other donors' samples. The sample taken for sequencing was blood. The chain is built from TRBV6-5 and TRBJ1-3; 8 nucleotides line up with TRBD1. The CDR3 DNA follows: TGTGCCAGCAGTTATGTAGGACAGGGTGACACCATATATTTT. Its translation: CASSYVGQGDTIYF.